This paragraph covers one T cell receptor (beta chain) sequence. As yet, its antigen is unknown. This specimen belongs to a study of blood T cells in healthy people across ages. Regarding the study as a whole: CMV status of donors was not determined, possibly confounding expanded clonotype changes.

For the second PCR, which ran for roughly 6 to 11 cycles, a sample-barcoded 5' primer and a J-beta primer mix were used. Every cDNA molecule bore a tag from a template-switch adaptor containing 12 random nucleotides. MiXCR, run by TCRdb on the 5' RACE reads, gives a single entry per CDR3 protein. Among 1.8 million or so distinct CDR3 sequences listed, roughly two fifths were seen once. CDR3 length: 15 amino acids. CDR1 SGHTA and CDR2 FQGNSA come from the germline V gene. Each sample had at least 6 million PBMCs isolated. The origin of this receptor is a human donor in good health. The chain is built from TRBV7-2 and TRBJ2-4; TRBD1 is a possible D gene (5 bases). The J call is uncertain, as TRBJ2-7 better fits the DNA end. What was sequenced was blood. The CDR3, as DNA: TGTGCCAGCAGCCCACAGACCGTCATGGGGCTCGAGCAGTACTTC. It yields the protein CASSPQTVMGLEQYF.